This T cell receptor (beta chain) was profiled in a study of regulatory T cells in long-lasting Graves disease. Investigators prepared the TCR beta libraries by applying iRepertoire HTBI primers and Arm-PCR of CDR3 regions. TCRdb called the multiplex PCR reads again in MiXCR, with one record for every CDR3 protein. The table has hundreds of thousands of distinct CDR3 sequences, roughly 16% seen once. The ends were cut back, 4 bases at V and 4 bases at J, with 11 bases in the middle. Germline V CDR1 and CDR2: MNHEY, SVGEGT. The CDR3 runs to 14 residues. Time point meaning: newly diagnosed GD, antithyroid drugs for less than 3 months. RNA isolated from PBMCs was used to make the TCR library. In its sample, this clonotype was seen many times. Its antigen remains unidentified. Study-level results: Persistent disease samples used TRBV28, TRBJ1-2 and TRBJ2-5 preferentially.

This sample was shared with a second study, whose subject was T cells in Graves' hyperthyroidism and ophthalmopathy. Turning to that study: Graves' hyperthyroidism qualified as stable when ophthalmopathy did not progress within 18 months. TCR CDR3 underwent first-round RT-PCR with the HTBI primer set. Separating ophthalmopathy from stable hyperthyroidism was achieved by a 13 V-J model.

The sequence was collected from a woman aged 30 to 39 with Graves disease. The sample was peripheral blood mononuclear cells (PBMCs), taken at new diagnosis, from a patient treated with antithyroid drugs. The chain has TRBV6-2 or TRBV6-3 and TRBJ2-1; a weak D match, TRBD2 (5 bases). CDR3 in DNA: TGTGCCAGCAGTTCCAACGGGAATTACAATGAGCAGTTCTTC. Its translation: CASSSNGNYNEQFF.